The clone carrying this T cell receptor (beta chain) was seen a few times. Original handling: Amplified reference gene primers provided the basis for estimating nucleated cell counts. Only in-frame clones appear in the TCRdb table, and some are missing; sequencing was by immunoSEQ multiplex PCR. The V and J calls and clone size were taken over from that table, and D and trimming were inferred from the DNA. The profile shows a few hundred thousand clones, about 88% of them singletons. This CDR3 is built from 14 residues. Trimming left V 2 bases short and J 1 base short, with 8 bases between. CDR1 is LGHNA, CDR2 YSLEER, per germline. The source of the sample is a study of blood T cell repertoires in COVID-19. The overall study: Material from acute and convalescent COVID-19 was sourced from the United States, Italy and Spain.

The rearrangement links TRBV4-3 to TRBJ2-5; no reliable D call. This receptor was obtained from a woman between 45 and 65 years old who had been exposed to COVID-19. The sequencing sample was made of PBMCs or T cells enriched from blood (not recorded which). The CDR3 loop reads CASSQWRSQETQYF. The CDR3 coding sequence is TGCGCCAGCAGCCAATGGCGGTCCCAAGAGACCCAGTACTTC.